The clone carrying this T cell receptor beta chain was picked up many times. The entry originates in a study of CD8 T cells in ankylosing spondylitis. J lost 8 bases, V lost 5 bases, and 12 bases had no gene match. The CDR3 covers 15 residues. TCRdb used MiXCR to reprocess the 5' RACE reads, holding one entry per CDR3 protein. The sample includes about 130,000 distinct CDR3 sequences, more than 6.5% of them seen just once. This clonotype originated in a male donor with ankylosing spondylitis or in good health (not recorded which). The chain employs TRBV12-3 or TRBV12-4 and TRBJ1-2; 9 nucleotides agree with TRBD1. The material sequenced was blood, either unsorted or a sorted T cell fraction (not recorded which). CDR3 residues: CASSHPGQGVKGYTF. CDR3 bases: TGTGCCAGCAGTCACCCGGGACAGGGAGTGAAGGGCTACACCTTC.